This passage covers 2 T cell receptor beta chains from one sample sequenced in a study of T-cell memory formation after mild COVID-19 (dated by TCRdb to the early 2020s). The library was made by 5' RACE. For sequencing, an Illumina NovaSeq 6000 was employed. The public sequencing data were trimmed at Q25 with fastp and processed into clonotypes with MiXCR by TCRdb, which kept only in-frame beta chains. Every CDR3 protein is listed once, alongside the most common genes and DNA of its rows. A total of about 620,000 distinct CDR3 sequences appear in this sample, over 15% of them only once. The ten biggest clones cover approximately 12% of the sample. The sequenced sample consisted of PBMCs or a T cell subset sorted from them (not recorded which). All receptors come from an adult woman who had mild COVID-19 (a few samples of this study predate the infection). The sample titles of this study are shuffled in the database, so cell type and time point are left out; the donor was told from shared clones.

This clonotype showed up just a few times. The V call is TRBV20-1, the J call TRBJ1-1; 9 positions match TRBD1. The junction had 8 bases not matched to a gene; V was cut back by 3 bases and J by 0 bases. Germline values: CDR1 DFQATT, CDR2 SNEGSKA (reference sequence). This CDR3 is 16 amino acids long. Here the CDR3 reads CSAREIGTGMNTEAFF. CDR3 coding DNA: TGCAGTGCTAGGGAGATCGGGACAGGGATGAACACTGAAGCTTTCTTT.

A few counts support this clonotype. V is TRBV3-1 and J is TRBJ2-2; D is uncertain. The CDR3 is 13 residues long. Trimming shortened V by 1 base and J by 8 bases, and 8 bases separated the two germline ends. Germline CDR1 reads LGHDT; CDR2 reads YNNKEL (reference sequence). CDR3 sequence: CASSQVMAGELFF. The CDR3 DNA follows: TGTGCCAGCAGCCAAGTCATGGCGGGGGAGCTGTTTTTT.